The T cell receptor beta chain described here comes from a study of patients and donors after allogeneic stem cell transplantation. Trimming removed 4 bases at V and 0 bases at J, with 19 bases between. The CDR3 spans 17 residues. The germline gives CDR1 SGHRS, CDR2 YFSETQ. This clonotype was recorded at least ten times. MiXCR, applied by TCRdb to the RT-PCR reads, yields one record per CDR3 protein. The table lists about 230,000 distinct CDR3 sequences, around an eighth of them singletons, with more than 9% in the top ten. The source is a human donor who was either an allogeneic HSCT recipient or a stem cell or donor lymphocyte infusion donor (not recorded which). It is not recorded whose cells these are; they may come from a transplant donor. The chain has TRBV5-1 and TRBJ1-2, with D perhaps matching TRBD1 (5 bases). Sequenced input: blood, either unsorted or a sorted T cell fraction (not recorded which). The CDR3 is CASSLDAGKGANYGYTF. The CDR3 DNA follows: TGCGCCAGCAGCCTGGATGCGGGGAAAGGGGCTAACTATGGCTACACCTTC.